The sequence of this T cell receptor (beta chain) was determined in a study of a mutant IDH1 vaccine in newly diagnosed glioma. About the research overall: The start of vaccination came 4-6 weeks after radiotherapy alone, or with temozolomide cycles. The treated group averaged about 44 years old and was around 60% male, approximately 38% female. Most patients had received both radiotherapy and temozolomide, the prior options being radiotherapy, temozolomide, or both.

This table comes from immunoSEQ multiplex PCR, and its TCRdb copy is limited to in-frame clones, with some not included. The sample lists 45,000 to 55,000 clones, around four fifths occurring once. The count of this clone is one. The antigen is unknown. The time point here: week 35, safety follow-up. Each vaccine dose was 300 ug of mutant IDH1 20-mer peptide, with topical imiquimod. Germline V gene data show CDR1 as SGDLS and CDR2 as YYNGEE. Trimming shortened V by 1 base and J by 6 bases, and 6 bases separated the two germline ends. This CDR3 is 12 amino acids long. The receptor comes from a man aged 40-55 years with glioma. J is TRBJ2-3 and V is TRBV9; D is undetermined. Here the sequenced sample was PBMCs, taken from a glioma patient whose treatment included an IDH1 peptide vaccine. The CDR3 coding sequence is TGTGCCAGCAGCGTAAGCGCCGATACGCAGTATTTT. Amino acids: CASSVSADTQYF. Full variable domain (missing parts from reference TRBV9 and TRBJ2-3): DSGVTQTPKHLITATGQRVTLRCSPRSGDLSVYWYQQSLDQGLQFLIQYYNGEERAKGNILERFSAQQFPDLHSELNLSSLELGDSALYFCASSVSADTQYFGPGTRLTVL.